The text below deals with one T cell receptor beta chain. This entry is derived from a study of blood T cell repertoires in COVID-19. Individuals drawn from 20 to 30 US areas were roughly 18 to 95 years old. Clinical history as reported by participants underpinned cohort assignment. In the source study's methods: Amplified reference gene primers provided the basis for estimating nucleated cell counts. Measured with immunoSEQ multiplex PCR; TCRdb has only the in-frame clones, and not every one. That table is the source of V, J and clone size, and D and trimming were worked out from the DNA. The sample carries some 180,000 clones, 75% to 90% recorded once. The clonotype comes from a man aged 40-50 years who had recovered from COVID-19. Material: PBMCs or T cells enriched from blood (not recorded which).

The DNA of the CDR3 is TGTGCCAGCAGCTTAGGTTCGGGACAGGTCCACCACGAGCAGTACTTC. Translated, it gives CASSLGSGQVHHEQYF. The chain couples TRBV11-3 to TRBJ2-7, with 8 bases matching TRBD1. Per germline, CDR1 SGHNT and CDR2 YENEEA. The CDR3 runs to 16 residues. Trimming took 1 base from V and 5 from J; bases not matched to a gene: 10.